This TCR beta chain was recovered during a study of glioma-infiltrating T cells after dendritic cell vaccination. Input was about 2 ug genomic DNA, or all available if less. The primer mix had 60 V beta and 13 J beta primers. The protocol was immunoSEQ multiplex PCR, while the TCRdb copy is restricted to in-frame clones and leaves out a portion. The sample has 90,000 to 95,000 clones, 75% to 90% seen once; the top ten hold 2.1%. The CDR3 covers 15 residues. Germline lookup yields CDR1 SGDLS and CDR2 YYNGEE. V was clipped by 4 bases and J by 1 base, with 14 bases between them. The time point: after dendritic cell vaccination, including at tumor progression/relapse. Only patients with spare fresh-frozen tumor and over two years of follow-up were included.

Here the sequenced sample was blood, taken after dendritic cell vaccination. The TCR sequence derives from a human donor with glioblastoma. This sequence joins TRBV9 and TRBJ1-1; no definite D call. The CDR3: CASSLTRAGNTEAFF. The CDR3 coding sequence is TGTGCCAGCAGCCTAACGCGGGCGGGGAACACTGAAGCTTTCTTT.